The rows below give T cell receptor beta chains drawn from one sample of a study of cytomegalovirus exposure and HLA in healthy donors. Measured with immunoSEQ multiplex PCR; TCRdb has only the in-frame clones, and not every one. Of 280,000 or so clones in the sample, about 87% were seen once. Material for sequencing was PBMCs. The receptors were sampled from a woman younger than 30 in good health and CMV-seronegative. CDR3s include the opening cysteine and the closing phenylalanine or tryptophan. D genes are given only for firm matches. Clone size is given for some rows only: seen once, a few or many times, or a class if the clone is expanded.

j_call,d_call,clone_size,v_call,cdr3_nt,cdr3_aa
TRBJ1-2,TRBD1,once,TRBV7-8,TGTGCCAGCAGCTTAGGGACAGGACTCTCTAACTATGGCTACACCTTC,CASSLGTGLSNYGYTF
TRBJ1-1,.,.,TRBV2,TGTGCCAGCGGGCCAGTCGGCACTGAAGCTTTCTTT,CASGPVGTEAFF
TRBJ1-1,.,.,TRBV6-5,TGTGCCAGCAGCTACGGGGGGACAGCTTTCTTT,CASSYGGTAFF
TRBJ2-3,TRBD1,.,TRBV30,TGTGCCTGGACCAATTCGGACAGGGTGGCAGCTACGCAGTATTTT,CAWTNSDRVAATQYF
TRBJ1-5,TRBD1,.,TRBV5-7,TGTGCCAGCAGCCCGGCCCGACAGGGACCCCTCGATCAGCCCCAGCATTTT,CASSPARQGPLDQPQHF
TRBJ2-5,TRBD1,.,TRBV7-3,TGTGCCAGCAGCTTAACCGGGACAGCCGAAGAGACCCAGTACTTC,CASSLTGTAEETQYF
TRBJ1-1,.,.,TRBV9,TGTGCCAGCAGCGCGGGGGGTAGACAGAACACTGAAGCTTTCTTT,CASSAGGRQNTEAFF
TRBJ1-1,.,.,TRBV5-1,TGCGCCAGCAGCTTGGGCGTGGGGGGGCTGGGCACTGAAGCTTTCTTT,CASSLGVGGLGTEAFF
TRBJ2-7,TRBD1,.,TRBV14,TGTGCCAGCAGTCCAAGTTTTGTTGGGACAGCATACGAGCAGTACTTC,CASSPSFVGTAYEQYF
TRBJ2-3,.,.,TRBV7-7,TGTGCCAGCAGCTTAGGGGCCCGCCCAACCACAGATACGCAGTATTTT,CASSLGARPTTDTQYF
TRBJ1-4,.,.,TRBV19,TGTGCCAGTAGTCCTACAGGAGATTTTAATGAAAAACTGTTTTTT,CASSPTGDFNEKLFF
TRBJ1-6,.,.,TRBV7-6,TGTGCCAGCAGCTACGCGAGCTCCTATAATTCCCCCCTCCACTTT,CASSYASSYNSPLHF
TRBJ2-1,TRBD1,.,TRBV6-5,TGTGCCAGCACCAGGCCGGGACAGGGGGCGAATGAGCAGTTCTTC,CASTRPGQGANEQFF
TRBJ2-4,TRBD2,.,TRBV2,TGTGCCGGCTCAGGGAGGGCGGTGGAAAACATTCAGTACTTC,CAGSGRAVENIQYF
TRBJ2-7,.,.,TRBV7-8,TGTGCCAGCCTTTCAGGGGGAGGTCTGCACGAGCAGTACTTC,CASLSGGGLHEQYF
TRBJ1-6,.,.,TRBV30,TGTGCCTGGAGATCAGACAGAATCTATAATTCACCCCTCCACTTT,CAWRSDRIYNSPLHF
TRBJ1-2,.,.,TRBV7-9,TGTGCCAGCAGCTCCGGACAGAACCCTAGCTATGGCTACACCTTC,CASSSGQNPSYGYTF
TRBJ2-2,.,.,TRBV11-3,TGTGCCAGCAGCCCCAGGGGACCGAACACCGGGGAGCTGTTTTTT,CASSPRGPNTGELFF
TRBJ1-1,.,.,TRBV6-5,TGTGCCAGCAAAGCGGGGGTCGAAGCTTTCTTT,CASKAGVEAFF
TRBJ1-1,.,.,TRBV5-5,TGTGCCAGCAGCTTGGACGGGAGGGGCCGGAACACTGAAGCTTTCTTT,CASSLDGRGRNTEAFF
TRBJ2-3,.,.,TRBV7-9,TGTGCCAGCAGCCTACAGGGTAGCACAGATACGCAGTATTTT,CASSLQGSTDTQYF
TRBJ1-1,.,.,TRBV7-9,TGTTCCAGCAGCACCACCTGGTTCACAGCCTTGAACACTGAAGCTTTCTTT,CSSSTTWFTALNTEAFF
TRBJ1-5,.,.,TRBV15,TGTGCCACCAGCAAATCCTTCGATCAGCCCCAGCATTTT,CATSKSFDQPQHF
TRBJ1-1,TRBD1,.,TRBV5-1,TGCGCCAGCAGCTGGGACAGGCCGACTGAAGCTTTCTTT,CASSWDRPTEAFF
TRBJ2-6,.,.,TRBV6-1,TGTGCCAGCAGTAAGACAGGCCCTGGGGCCAACGTCCTGACTTTC,CASSKTGPGANVLTF
TRBJ2-1,TRBD2,once,TRBV9,TGTGCCAGCAGCCCCCGGGAGGGCTCCTACAATGAGCAGTTCTTC,CASSPREGSYNEQFF
TRBJ1-2,.,once,TRBV18,TGTGCCAGCTCACCAACAGGGAACTATGGCTACACCTTC,CASSPTGNYGYTF
TRBJ1-1,TRBD1,.,TRBV7-9,TGTGCCAGCAGCCGTCGGGACAGGGACACTGAAGCTTTCTTT,CASSRRDRDTEAFF
TRBJ1-1,TRBD1,.,TRBV9,TGTGCCAGCAGCAAAGGGACAGGGGGGAACATGAACACTGAAGCTTTCTTT,CASSKGTGGNMNTEAFF
TRBJ1-4,TRBD1,.,TRBV7-9,TGTTCCAGCAGCTTAGGGGACAGGGGGAGGAATGAAAAACTGTTTTTT,CSSSLGDRGRNEKLFF
TRBJ2-1,.,.,TRBV4-1,TGCGCCAGCAGGGACCAGCGGGCCCCAAACAATGAGCAGTTCTTC,CASRDQRAPNNEQFF
TRBJ1-2,TRBD1,.,TRBV12-5,TGTGCTAGTGGTTTGAAGGGACAGGGGAACACCTTC,CASGLKGQGNTF
TRBJ1-2,TRBD1,.,TRBV29-1,TGCAGCGAGAGGACAGGGCTGGTTGGCTACACCTTC,CSERTGLVGYTF
TRBJ2-7,.,.,TRBV21-1,TGTGCCAGCAGCAGGTGGCGAAGGGAGGGGTCCGAGCAGTACTTC,CASSRWRREGSEQYF